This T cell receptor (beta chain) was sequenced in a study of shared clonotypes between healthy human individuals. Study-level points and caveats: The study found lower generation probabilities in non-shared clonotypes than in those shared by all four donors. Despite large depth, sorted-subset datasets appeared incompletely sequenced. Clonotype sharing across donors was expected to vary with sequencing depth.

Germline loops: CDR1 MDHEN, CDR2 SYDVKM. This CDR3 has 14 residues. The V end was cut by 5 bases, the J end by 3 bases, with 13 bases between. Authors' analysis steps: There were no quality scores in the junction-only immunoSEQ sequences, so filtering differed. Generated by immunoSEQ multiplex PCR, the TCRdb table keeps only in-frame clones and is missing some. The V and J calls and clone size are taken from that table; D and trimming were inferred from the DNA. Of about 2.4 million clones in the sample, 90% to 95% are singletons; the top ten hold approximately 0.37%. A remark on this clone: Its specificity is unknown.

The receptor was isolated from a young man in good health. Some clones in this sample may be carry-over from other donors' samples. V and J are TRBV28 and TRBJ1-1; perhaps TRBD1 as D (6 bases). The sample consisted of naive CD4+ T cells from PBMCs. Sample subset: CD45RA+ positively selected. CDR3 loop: CASSIQGPHTEAFF. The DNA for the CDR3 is TGTGCCAGCAGTATACAGGGACCCCACACTGAAGCTTTCTTT.